This TCR beta chain was recorded in a study of CD8 T cells in Susac syndrome. General observations from the study: TCR sequencing and HLA analysis covered a relatively small number of individuals.

TCR beta was sequenced from blood CD8+ and CD4+ T cells. CD8+ and CD4+ T cells were negatively isolated; TEMRA cells were FACS-enriched. The germline CDR1 and CDR2 sequences are SGHRS and YFSETQ. V dropped 0 bases and J dropped 5; count of bases not matched to a gene: 6. The CDR3 sequence is 16 residues long. A remark on this clonotype: Antigen: not known.

The RNA input was about 0.5 to 1 ug, and it was reverse transcribed with random hexamers. A multiplex approach, immunoSEQ multiplex PCR, amplified TCR beta CDR3 across 54 Vbeta and 13 Jbeta. TCRdb reprocessed the immunoSEQ multiplex PCR reads with MiXCR, giving one entry per CDR3 protein. This table has over 95,000 distinct CDR3 sequences, 85% to 95% appearing once. Sequenced: CD8+ T cells from PBMCs. This clonotype originated in a human donor in good health. V usage is TRBV5-1 and J usage is TRBJ2-3; 10 nucleotides agree with TRBD1. The CDR3 loop reads CASSLALTGGGDTQYF. Written as DNA, the CDR3 is TGCGCCAGCAGCTTGGCCCTGACAGGGGGCGGAGATACGCAGTATTTT.